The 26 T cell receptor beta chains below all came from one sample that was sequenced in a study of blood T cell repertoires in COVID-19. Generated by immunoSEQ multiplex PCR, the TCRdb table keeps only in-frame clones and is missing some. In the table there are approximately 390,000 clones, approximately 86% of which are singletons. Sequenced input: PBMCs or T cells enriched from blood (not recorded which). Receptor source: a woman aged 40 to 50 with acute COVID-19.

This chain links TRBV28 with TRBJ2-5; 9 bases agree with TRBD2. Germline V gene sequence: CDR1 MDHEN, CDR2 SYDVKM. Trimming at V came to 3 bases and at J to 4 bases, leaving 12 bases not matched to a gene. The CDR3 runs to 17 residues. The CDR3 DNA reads TGTGCCAGCAGTTTTCTGGGTTCGCGGGGGGGCCGAGAGACCCAGTACTTC. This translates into CASSFLGSRGGRETQYF.

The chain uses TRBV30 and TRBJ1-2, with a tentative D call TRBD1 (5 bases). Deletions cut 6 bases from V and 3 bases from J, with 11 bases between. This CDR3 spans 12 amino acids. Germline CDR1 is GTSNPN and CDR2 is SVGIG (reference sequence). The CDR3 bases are TGTGCCTGCGGGGGAGGGGACTATGGCTACACCTTC. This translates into CACGGGDYGYTF.

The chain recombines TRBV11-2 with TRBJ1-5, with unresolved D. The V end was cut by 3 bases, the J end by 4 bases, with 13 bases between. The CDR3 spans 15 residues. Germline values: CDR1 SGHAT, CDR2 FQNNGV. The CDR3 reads CASSLGESRNQPQHF. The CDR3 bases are TGTGCCAGCAGCTTGGGAGAAAGTCGTAATCAGCCCCAGCATTTT.

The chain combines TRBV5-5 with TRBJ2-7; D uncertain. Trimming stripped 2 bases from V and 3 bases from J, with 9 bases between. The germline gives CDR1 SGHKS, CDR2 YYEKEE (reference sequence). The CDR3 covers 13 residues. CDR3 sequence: CASSFGRNYEQYF. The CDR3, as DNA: TGTGCCAGCAGCTTTGGCCGAAACTACGAGCAGTACTTC. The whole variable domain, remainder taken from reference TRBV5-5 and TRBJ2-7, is DAGVTQSPTHLIKTRGQQVTLRCSPISGHKSVSWYQQVLGQGPQFIFQYYEKEERGRGNFPDRFSARQFPNYSSELNVNALLLGDSALYLCASSFGRNYEQYFGPGTRLTVT.

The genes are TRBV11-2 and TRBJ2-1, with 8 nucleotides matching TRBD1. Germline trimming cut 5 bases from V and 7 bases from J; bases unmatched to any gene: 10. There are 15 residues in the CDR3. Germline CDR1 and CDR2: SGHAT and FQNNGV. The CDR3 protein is CASSLSDRGLNEQFF. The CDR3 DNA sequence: TGTGCCAGCAGCCTTTCAGACAGGGGCTTAAATGAGCAGTTCTTC.

This chain's CDR3 is CASSLWRQRETQYF. The DNA for the CDR3 is TGTGCCAGCAGCTTGTGGCGGCAAAGGGAGACCCAGTACTTC. This chain links TRBV5-4 with TRBJ2-5; the D is unclear. Per germline, CDR1 SGHNT and CDR2 YYREEE (reference sequence). This CDR3 region has 14 residues. The ends were cut back, 1 base at V and 5 bases at J, with 12 bases in the middle.

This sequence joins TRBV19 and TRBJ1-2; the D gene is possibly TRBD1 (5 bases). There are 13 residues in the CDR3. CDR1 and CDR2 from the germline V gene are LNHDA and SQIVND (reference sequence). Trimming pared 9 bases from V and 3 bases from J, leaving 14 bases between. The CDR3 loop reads CASLQDAYYGYTF. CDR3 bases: TGTGCCAGCCTACAGGACGCCTACTATGGCTACACCTTC.

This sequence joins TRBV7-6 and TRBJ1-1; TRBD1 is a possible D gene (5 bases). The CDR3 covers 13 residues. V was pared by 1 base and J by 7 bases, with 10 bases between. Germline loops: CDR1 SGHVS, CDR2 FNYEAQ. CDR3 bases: TGTGCCAGCAGCTTAGAGTGGGGCAGTGAAGCTTTCTTT. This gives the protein CASSLEWGSEAFF. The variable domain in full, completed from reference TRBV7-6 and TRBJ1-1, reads GAGVSQSPRYKVTKRGQDVALRCDPISGHVSLYWYRQALGQGPEFLTYFNYEAQQDKSGLPNDRFSAERPEGSISTLTIQRTEQRDSAMYRCASSLEWGSEAFFGQGTRLTVV.

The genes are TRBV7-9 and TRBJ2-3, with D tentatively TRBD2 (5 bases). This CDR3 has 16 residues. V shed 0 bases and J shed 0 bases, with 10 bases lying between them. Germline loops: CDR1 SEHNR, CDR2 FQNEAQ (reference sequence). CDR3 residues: CASSLARDTSTDTQYF. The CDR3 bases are TGTGCCAGCAGCTTAGCGAGGGATACCAGCACAGATACGCAGTATTTT. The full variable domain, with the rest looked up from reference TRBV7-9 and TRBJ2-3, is DTGVSQNPRHKITKRGQNVTFRCDPISEHNRLYWYRQTLGQGPEFLTYFQNEAQLEKSRLLSDRFSAERPKGSFSTLEIQRTEQGDSAMYLCASSLARDTSTDTQYFGPGTRLTVL.

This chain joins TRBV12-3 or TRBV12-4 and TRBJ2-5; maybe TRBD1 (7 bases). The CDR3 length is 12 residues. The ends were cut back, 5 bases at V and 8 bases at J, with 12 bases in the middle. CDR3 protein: CASSQGGPTQYF. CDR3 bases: TGTGCCAGCAGTCAGGGGGGCCCAACCCAGTACTTC.

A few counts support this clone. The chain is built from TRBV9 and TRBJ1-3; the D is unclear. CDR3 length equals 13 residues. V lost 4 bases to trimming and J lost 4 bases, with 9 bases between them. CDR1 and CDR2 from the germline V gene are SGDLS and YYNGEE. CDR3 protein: CASSPQVGNTIYF. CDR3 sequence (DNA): TGTGCCAGCAGCCCCCAGGTGGGAAACACCATATATTTT. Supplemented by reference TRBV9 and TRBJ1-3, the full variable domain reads DSGVTQTPKHLITATGQRVTLRCSPRSGDLSVYWYQQSLDQGLQFLIQYYNGEERAKGNILERFSAQQFPDLHSELNLSSLELGDSALYFCASSPQVGNTIYFGEGSWLTVV.

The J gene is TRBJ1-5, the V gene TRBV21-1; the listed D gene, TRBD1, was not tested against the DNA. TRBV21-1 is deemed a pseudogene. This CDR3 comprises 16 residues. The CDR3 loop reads CASSKRRQGPNQPQHF. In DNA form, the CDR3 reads TGTGCCAGCAGCAAACGAAGGCAGGGGCCAAATCAGCCCCAGCATTTT.

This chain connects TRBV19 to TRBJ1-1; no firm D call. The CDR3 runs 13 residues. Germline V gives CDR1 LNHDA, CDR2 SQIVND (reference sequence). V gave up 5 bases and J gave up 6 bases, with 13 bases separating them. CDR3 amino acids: CASSRTMRPEAFF. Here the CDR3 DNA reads TGTGCCAGTAGTCGTACGATGAGGCCTGAAGCTTTCTTT.

CDR3 residues: CASRAGTGSGYGYTF. The DNA of the CDR3 is TGTGCCAGCAGGGCCGGGACAGGGTCTGGCTATGGCTACACCTTC. V usage is TRBV9 and J usage is TRBJ1-2, with 9 bases fitting TRBD1. This CDR3 is built from 15 residues. Trimming at V came to 5 bases and at J to 4 bases, leaving 9 bases not matched to a gene. Germline V gene lookup returns CDR1 SGDLS and CDR2 YYNGEE.

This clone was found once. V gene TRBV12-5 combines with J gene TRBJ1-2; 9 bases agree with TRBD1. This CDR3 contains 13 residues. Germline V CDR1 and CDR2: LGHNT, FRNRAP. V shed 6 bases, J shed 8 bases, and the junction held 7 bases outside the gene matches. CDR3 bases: TGTGCTAGTGGCCCGGACAGGGGAAGAGGCTACACCTTC. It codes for CASGPDRGRGYTF.

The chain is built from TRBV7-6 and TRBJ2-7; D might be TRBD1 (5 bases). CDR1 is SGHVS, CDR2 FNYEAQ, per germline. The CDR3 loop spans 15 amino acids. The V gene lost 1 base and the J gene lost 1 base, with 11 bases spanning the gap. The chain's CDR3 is CASSLGPGLSYEQYF. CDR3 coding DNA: TGTGCCAGCAGCTTAGGCCCAGGGCTATCCTACGAGCAGTACTTC. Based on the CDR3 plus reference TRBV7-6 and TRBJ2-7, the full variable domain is GAGVSQSPRYKVTKRGQDVALRCDPISGHVSLYWYRQALGQGPEFLTYFNYEAQQDKSGLPNDRFSAERPEGSISTLTIQRTEQRDSAMYRCASSLGPGLSYEQYFGPGTRLTVT.

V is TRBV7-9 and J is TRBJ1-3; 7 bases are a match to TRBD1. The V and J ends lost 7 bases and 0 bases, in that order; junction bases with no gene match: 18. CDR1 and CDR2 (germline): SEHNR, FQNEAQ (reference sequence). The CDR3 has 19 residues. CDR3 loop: CASNPLGGTDESSGNTIYF. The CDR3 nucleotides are TGTGCCAGCAACCCCTTAGGGGGGACAGACGAAAGCTCTGGAAACACCATATATTTT. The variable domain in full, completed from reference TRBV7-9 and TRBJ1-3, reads DTGVSQNPRHKITKRGQNVTFRCDPISEHNRLYWYRQTLGQGPEFLTYFQNEAQLEKSRLLSDRFSAERPKGSFSTLEIQRTEQGDSAMYLCASNPLGGTDESSGNTIYFGEGSWLTVV.

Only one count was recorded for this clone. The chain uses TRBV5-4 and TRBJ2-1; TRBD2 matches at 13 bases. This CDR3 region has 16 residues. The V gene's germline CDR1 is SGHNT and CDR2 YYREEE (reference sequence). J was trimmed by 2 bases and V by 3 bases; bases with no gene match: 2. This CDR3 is CASSSGLAGPYNEQFF. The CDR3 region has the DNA TGTGCCAGCAGCTCGGGACTAGCGGGGCCCTACAATGAGCAGTTCTTC.

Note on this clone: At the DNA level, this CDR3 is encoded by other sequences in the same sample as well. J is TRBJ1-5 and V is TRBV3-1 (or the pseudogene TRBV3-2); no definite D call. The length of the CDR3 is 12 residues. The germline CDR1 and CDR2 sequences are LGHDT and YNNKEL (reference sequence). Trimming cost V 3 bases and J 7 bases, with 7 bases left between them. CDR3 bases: TGTGCCAGCAGCCAGGGAGGACAGCCCCAGCATTTT. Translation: CASSQGGQPQHF.

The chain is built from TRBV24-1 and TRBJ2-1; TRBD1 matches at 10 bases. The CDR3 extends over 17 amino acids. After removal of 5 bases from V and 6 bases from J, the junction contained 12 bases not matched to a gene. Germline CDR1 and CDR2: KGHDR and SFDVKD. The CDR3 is CATSGTGGKNPVNEQFF. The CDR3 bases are TGTGCCACCAGTGGGACAGGGGGTAAAAATCCCGTCAATGAGCAGTTCTTC.

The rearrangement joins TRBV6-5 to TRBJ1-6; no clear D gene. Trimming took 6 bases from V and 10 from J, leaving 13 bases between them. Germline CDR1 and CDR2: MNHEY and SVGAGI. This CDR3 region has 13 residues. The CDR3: CASRTEAGSPLHF. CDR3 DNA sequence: TGTGCCAGCAGGACGGAGGCCGGGTCACCCCTCCACTTT.

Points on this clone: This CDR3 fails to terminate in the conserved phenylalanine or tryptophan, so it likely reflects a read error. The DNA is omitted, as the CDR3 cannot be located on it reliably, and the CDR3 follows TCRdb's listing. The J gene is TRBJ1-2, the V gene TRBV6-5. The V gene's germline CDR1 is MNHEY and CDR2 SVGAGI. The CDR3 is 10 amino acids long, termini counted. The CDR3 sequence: CASTGGAFSI.

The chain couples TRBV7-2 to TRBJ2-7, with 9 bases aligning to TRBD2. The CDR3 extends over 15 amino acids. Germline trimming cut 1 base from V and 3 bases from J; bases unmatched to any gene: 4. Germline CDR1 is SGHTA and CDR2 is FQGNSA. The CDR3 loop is CASSLVAGGVYEQYF. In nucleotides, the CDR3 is TGTGCCAGCAGCTTAGTGGCGGGGGGGGTCTACGAGCAGTACTTC.

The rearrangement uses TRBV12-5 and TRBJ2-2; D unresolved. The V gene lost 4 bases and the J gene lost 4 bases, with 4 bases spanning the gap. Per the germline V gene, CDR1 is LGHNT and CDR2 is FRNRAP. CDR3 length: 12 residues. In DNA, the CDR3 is TGTGCTAGTGGTTCGCGCACCGGGGAGCTGTTTTTT. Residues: CASGSRTGELFF.

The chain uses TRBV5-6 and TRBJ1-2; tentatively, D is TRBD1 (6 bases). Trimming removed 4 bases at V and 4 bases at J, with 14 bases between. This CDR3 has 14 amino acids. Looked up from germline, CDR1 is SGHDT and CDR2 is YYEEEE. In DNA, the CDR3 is TGTGCCAGCAGCCGGGGCGGGGGCGCCTATGGCTACACCTTC. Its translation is CASSRGGGAYGYTF.

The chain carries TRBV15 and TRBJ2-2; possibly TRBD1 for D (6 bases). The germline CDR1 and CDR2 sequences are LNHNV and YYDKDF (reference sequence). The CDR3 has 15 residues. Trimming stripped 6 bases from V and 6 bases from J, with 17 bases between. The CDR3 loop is CATRAGVYVSGELFF. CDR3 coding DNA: TGTGCCACCAGGGCAGGGGTCTATGTATCCGGGGAGCTGTTTTTT.